This T cell receptor (beta chain) was recorded in a study of a mutant IDH1 vaccine in newly diagnosed glioma. Between the trimmed V and J ends, which lost 0 bases and 5 bases, there was a span of 8 bases. The CDR3 sequence is 13 residues long. The germline V gene has CDR1 SGHRS and CDR2 YFSETQ. Only in-frame clones appear in the TCRdb table, and some are missing; sequencing was by immunoSEQ multiplex PCR. Here the sample spans about 56,000 clones, 80% to 90% being singletons. Study observations and caveats: There were vaccine-induced immune responses in under 95% of the patients.

The time point here: week 35, safety follow-up. Vaccination used 300 ug of mutant IDH1 20-mer peptide per dose, with topical imiquimod. Remarks on this clone: Its antigen is not known.

The sequences come from PBMCs, collected from a glioma patient whose treatment included an IDH1 peptide vaccine. The chain uses TRBV5-1 and TRBJ2-5; D possibly corresponds to TRBD2 (6 bases). This receptor was taken from a man in his forties or fifties with glioma. The CDR3 sequence: CASSLGAGETQYF. The CDR3, as DNA: TGCGCCAGCAGCTTGGGGGCGGGGGAGACCCAGTACTTC.